The clone carrying this T cell receptor beta chain appeared a single time. No antigen is known for it. Sample time point: late sampling 161 to 241 days after vaccination in a few convalescent patients. Specified treatment: approximately 9-day PBMC culture with coronavirus spike peptide pools or control peptides (ViraFEST assay). The authors cultured roughly 1.9 million PBMCs per well with 10 IU/ml IL-2 and roughly 9.3 ug/ml peptide pools. This specimen comes from a study of vaccination and CD4 T cells after COVID-19. Overall study results and limits: Analysis of convalescent patients found that 304 of 307 vaccine-specific clones were spike mono-reactive.

The ends were cut back, 1 base at V and 9 bases at J, with 18 bases in the middle. CDR3 length: 14 amino acids. CDR1 is DFQATT and CDR2 is SNEGSKA in the germline V gene (reference sequence). Cultured CD4+ T-cell DNA underwent Oncomine TCR Beta short-read sequencing. A single record per CDR3 protein comes from TCRdb applying MiXCR to the PCR reads. The table lists about 17,000 distinct CDR3 sequences, under 55% of them singletons. The receptor was isolated from a human donor who had recovered from COVID-19. The rearrangement joins TRBV20-1 to TRBJ1-1, with no clear D. This material consisted of CD4+ T cells from blood, cultured in vitro, taken about 7 months after SARS-CoV-2 vaccination. CDR3 loop: CSARVMRVPTQAFF. The CDR3, as DNA: TGCAGTGCTAGAGTTATGAGGGTCCCTACTCAAGCTTTCTTT.